One and the same sample provided the 27 T cell receptor beta chains below, sequenced in a study of beta chain features in type 1 diabetes. Study results and limitations: Moderate but significant shortening of TCRB CDR3s was recorded in all four CD4+ subsets from Type 1 diabetes patients.

The antigens these receptors bind are not known. Reverse transcribing all isolated RNA meant expressed TCRB transcripts were sequenced. This table comes from immunoSEQ multiplex PCR, and its TCRdb copy is limited to in-frame clones, with some not included. Of hundreds of thousands of clones listed, about an eighth are singletons. The sequencing sample was made of naive CD4+ T cells from blood. These receptors were taken from a man between 18 and 29 years old with type 1 diabetes.

A few counts support this clone. The rearrangement links TRBV19 to TRBJ2-7; 8 bases are shared with TRBD1. The CDR3 runs 14 residues. Per germline, CDR1 LNHDA and CDR2 SQIVND (reference sequence). With 7 bases clipped from V and 2 bases from J, the junction kept 7 bases outside the gene matches. CDR3 sequence (DNA): TGTGCCAGTAAGGAACAGGGGGGTACCTACGAGCAGTACTTC. Its translation is CASKEQGGTYEQYF. The full variable domain, its missing parts supplied by reference TRBV19 and TRBJ2-7, is DGGITQSPKYLFRKEGQNVTLSCEQNLNHDAMYWYRQDPGQGLRLIYYSQIVNDFQKGDIAEGYSVSREKKESFPLTVTSAQKNPTAFYLCASKEQGGTYEQYFGPGTRLTVT.

The V gene is TRBV7-9, the J gene TRBJ1-5, with unresolved D. Trimming removed 7 bases from V and 6 bases from J, with 10 bases in between. Germline CDR1 reads SEHNR; CDR2 reads FQNEAQ (reference sequence). This CDR3 is built from 12 residues. Here the CDR3 reads CASTGEGQPQHF. The CDR3 region has the DNA TGTGCCAGCACCGGGGAAGGTCAGCCCCAGCATTTT.

This clone was seen a handful of times. The V call is TRBV30, the J call TRBJ1-1; D gene ambiguous. In germline, CDR1 is GTSNPN, CDR2 SVGIG (reference sequence). The V end was cut by 0 bases, the J end by 3 bases, with 14 bases between. This CDR3 is built from 15 residues. The CDR3 DNA sequence: TGTGCCTGGAGTGTATTGGAGGGTGGCGACACTGAAGCTTTCTTT. It is translated as CAWSVLEGGDTEAFF.

This clone was counted only a few times. The V call is TRBV10-2, the J call TRBJ2-1; either TRBD1 or TRBD2 may fit D (5 bases each). The CDR3 length is 11 residues. Trimming took off 8 bases at V and 3 bases at J, with 5 bases between the two ends. The V gene's germline CDR1 is WSHSY and CDR2 SAAADI. CDR3 sequence reads: CASGGYNEQFF. CDR3 bases: TGCGCCAGCGGGGGCTACAATGAGCAGTTCTTC.

V is TRBV11-2 and J is TRBJ2-7; D perhaps matches TRBD2 (6 bases). The germline V gene has CDR1 SGHAT and CDR2 FQNNGV. Trimming left V 1 base short and J 2 bases short, with 15 bases between. The CDR3 runs 16 residues. The CDR3 here is CASSLGIRGITYEQYF. CDR3 nucleotide sequence: TGTGCCAGCAGCTTAGGGATCCGGGGGATCACCTACGAGCAGTACTTC.

This chain connects TRBV28 to TRBJ2-1, with D perhaps TRBD2 (7 bases). In germline, CDR1 is MDHEN, CDR2 SYDVKM. V was shortened by 6 bases and J by 7 bases, with 19 bases between the two germline ends. The CDR3 totals 15 residues. The CDR3 nucleotides are TGTGCCAGCAGAAGGGGGGAGGGATACGATAATGAGCAGTTCTTC. This gives the protein CASRRGEGYDNEQFF.

The chain couples TRBV6-5 to TRBJ1-5; D gene ambiguous. This CDR3 contains 13 residues. Trimming removed 2 bases from V and 4 bases from J, with 6 bases in between. Germline lookup yields CDR1 MNHEY and CDR2 SVGAGI. The CDR3 region is CASSYDENQPQHF. The CDR3 region has the DNA TGTGCCAGCAGTTACGACGAGAATCAGCCCCAGCATTTT.

This chain connects TRBV19 to TRBJ1-5, with D perhaps TRBD1 (5 bases). The germline CDR1 and CDR2 sequences are LNHDA and SQIVND (reference sequence). The CDR3 contains 15 residues. V was shortened by 3 bases and J by 4 bases, with 13 bases between the two germline ends. The CDR3 sequence is CASSIEGRGNQPQHF. The CDR3 DNA is TGTGCCAGTAGTATTGAGGGACGGGGGAATCAGCCCCAGCATTTT.

This clone was recorded a few times. The rearrangement joins TRBV28 to TRBJ2-1; D ambiguous. The V and J ends lost 5 bases and 3 bases respectively, with 8 bases between them. The CDR3 has 13 amino acids. In germline, CDR1 is MDHEN, CDR2 SYDVKM. The CDR3 sequence: CASSRPVYNEQFF. The CDR3 DNA reads TGTGCCAGCAGTAGGCCAGTCTACAATGAGCAGTTCTTC.

The V and J genes are TRBV18 and TRBJ1-2; 8 bases fit TRBD1. Per the germline V gene, CDR1 is KGHSH and CDR2 is LQKENI. The CDR3 has 15 amino acids. V lost 0 bases and J lost 7; bases outside the gene matches: 7. CDR3 sequence: CASSPPGTGISGYTF. DNA for the CDR3: TGTGCCAGCTCACCACCTGGGACAGGAATAAGTGGCTACACCTTC.

This clone has only a few counts. The same CDR3 can be traced to other DNA sequences in this sample. The J gene is TRBJ2-5, the V gene TRBV6-6, with TRBD2 as a possible D gene (6 bases). This CDR3 comprises 14 residues. The germline V gene has CDR1 MNHNY and CDR2 SVGAGI (reference sequence). V lost 6 bases and J lost 2, with 13 bases in between. This chain's CDR3 is CASSPGTYQETQYF. The CDR3 DNA reads TGTGCCAGCAGCCCCGGGACTTATCAAGAGACCCAGTACTTC.

This clone was seen ten or more times. The V gene is TRBV18, the J gene TRBJ1-1, with D unclear. Trimming left V 2 bases short and J 4 bases short, with 8 bases between. Germline CDR1 and CDR2: KGHSH and LQKENI. This CDR3 has 13 amino acids. CDR3 region: CASSPLEGTEAFF. The CDR3 DNA reads as TGTGCCAGCTCACCATTGGAGGGCACTGAAGCTTTCTTT.

The chain carries TRBV9 and TRBJ1-2, with 10 bases that match TRBD1. This CDR3 comprises 12 residues. The V and J ends lost 6 bases and 10 bases, in that order; junction bases with no gene match: 6. Germline CDR1 reads SGDLS; CDR2 reads YYNGEE. The CDR3 loop reads CASNLGTGDYTF. CDR3 coding DNA: TGTGCCAGCAACCTAGGGACAGGGGACTACACCTTC. Combining the CDR3 with reference TRBV9 and TRBJ1-2 gives the whole variable domain DSGVTQTPKHLITATGQRVTLRCSPRSGDLSVYWYQQSLDQGLQFLIQYYNGEERAKGNILERFSAQQFPDLHSELNLSSLELGDSALYFCASNLGTGDYTFGSGTRLTVV.

J is TRBJ2-7 and V is TRBV29-1, with a tentative D call TRBD2 (7 bases). CDR1 is SQVTM and CDR2 is ANQGSEA in the germline V gene. This CDR3 has 16 amino acids. Trimming cost V 4 bases and J 4 bases, with 23 bases left between them. Here the CDR3 DNA reads TGCAGCGTTGTGTCAGGACCGGGGGGCAGATATTACGAGCAGTACTTC. This encodes CSVVSGPGGRYYEQYF.

The chain combines TRBV30 with TRBJ1-2, with D unclear. Trimming shortened V by 3 bases and J by 6 bases, and 14 bases separated the two germline ends. The CDR3 sequence is 13 residues long. Germline V CDR1 and CDR2: GTSNPN, SVGIG (reference sequence). CDR3 in amino acids: CAWRPGGGNGYTF. In DNA form, the CDR3 reads TGTGCCTGGAGGCCCGGAGGAGGGAATGGCTACACCTTC.

The rearrangement joins TRBV4-1 to TRBJ1-6; D is undetermined. V was pared by 0 bases and J by 7 bases, with 10 bases between. The CDR3 covers 15 residues. Looked up from germline, CDR1 is MGHRA and CDR2 is YSYEKL. CDR3 sequence (DNA): TGCGCCAGCAGCCAAGACGATGGAAAGAATTCACCCCTCCACTTT. It is translated as CASSQDDGKNSPLHF.

This sequence joins TRBV28 and TRBJ1-1; 11 nucleotides match TRBD1. J gave up 4 bases and V 5 bases, and 6 bases lay outside the gene matches. The germline gives CDR1 MDHEN, CDR2 SYDVKM. The CDR3 sequence is 15 residues long. The CDR3 bases are TGTGCCAGCAGTCAAGGGACAGGGGGAGTCACTGAAGCTTTCTTT. Amino acid sequence: CASSQGTGGVTEAFF.

This sequence joins TRBV5-6 and TRBJ2-2, with 9 nucleotides matching TRBD1. With V trimmed by 4 bases and J by 7 bases, 8 bases remained unmatched. Germline V lookup: CDR1 SGHDT, CDR2 YYEEEE. The CDR3 covers 15 residues. The CDR3 spells CASSPGQGSIGELFF. The CDR3 bases are TGTGCCAGCAGCCCTGGACAGGGGTCCATCGGGGAGCTGTTTTTT.

V is TRBV28 and J is TRBJ1-2; tentatively, D is TRBD1 (6 bases). Germline assignment: CDR1 MDHEN and CDR2 SYDVKM. Trimming shortened V by 6 bases and J by 5 bases, and 10 bases separated the two germline ends. This CDR3 is built from 12 residues. The CDR3 here is CASSIGGYGYTF. In DNA form, the CDR3 reads TGTGCCAGCAGCATAGGGGGGTATGGCTACACCTTC.

The chain joins TRBV5-1 to TRBJ2-1, with D possibly being TRBD1 (5 bases). The V end lost 4 bases, the J end lost 8 bases, and 16 bases lay between the germline ends. The CDR3 sequence is 14 residues long. Germline V lookup: CDR1 SGHRS, CDR2 YFSETQ. The CDR3 spells CASSRTPPEDEQFF. Here the CDR3 DNA reads TGCGCCAGCAGCCGGACACCTCCCGAGGATGAGCAGTTCTTC.

The sample holds a few counts of this clone. V gene TRBV15 combines with J gene TRBJ2-7; 12 bases agree with TRBD2. The CDR3 runs to 16 residues. Germline CDR1 is LNHNV and CDR2 is YYDKDF (reference sequence). J was trimmed by 5 bases and V by 5 bases; bases with no gene match: 10. The CDR3 DNA follows: TGTGCCACCAGCGCCCACCGGACTAGCGGGGCCAACGAGCAGTACTTC. Amino acids: CATSAHRTSGANEQYF.

This clone was observed a handful of times. The rearrangement uses TRBV19 and TRBJ1-1; maybe TRBD1 (6 bases). The CDR3 extends over 14 amino acids. Per the germline V gene, CDR1 is LNHDA and CDR2 is SQIVND (reference sequence). The V end lost 5 bases, the J end lost 10 bases, and 20 bases lay between the germline ends. The CDR3 sequence is CASSPWTDPSGAFF. CDR3 sequence (DNA): TGTGCCAGTAGTCCCTGGACAGACCCCTCGGGAGCTTTCTTT.

This CDR3 is CASSVGQGTNTEAFF. CDR3 DNA: TGTGCCAGCAGCGTAGGTCAGGGCACGAACACTGAAGCTTTCTTT. V and J are TRBV9 and TRBJ1-1; tentatively, D is TRBD1 (5 bases). The CDR3 has 15 amino acids. V gave up 0 bases and J gave up 1 base, with 10 bases separating them. Germline CDR1 SGDLS, CDR2 YYNGEE.

The rearrangement links TRBV30 to TRBJ2-2, with D perhaps TRBD1 (6 bases). Trimming stripped 3 bases from V and 3 bases from J, with 11 bases between. Germline CDR1 reads GTSNPN; CDR2 reads SVGIG (reference sequence). CDR3 size: 14 residues. CDR3 nucleotides: TGTGCCTGGAGGACCCAGGGGTACACCGGGGAGCTGTTTTTT. This gives the protein CAWRTQGYTGELFF.

The chain couples TRBV4-1 to TRBJ2-2; D possibly corresponds to TRBD1 (5 bases). Trimming shortened V by 2 bases and J by 0 bases, and 10 bases separated the two germline ends. The germline V gene has CDR1 MGHRA and CDR2 YSYEKL. The CDR3 is made up of 16 amino acids. The CDR3 here is CASSQIAGTNTGELFF. CDR3 DNA sequence: TGCGCCAGCAGCCAAATAGCAGGGACGAACACCGGGGAGCTGTTTTTT.

Only a few counts were recorded for this clone. V gene TRBV7-2 combines with J gene TRBJ1-1; weak D call: TRBD1 (5 bases). The CDR3 has 18 residues. Trimming stripped 2 bases from V and 4 bases from J, with 23 bases between. From germline, CDR1 is SGHTA and CDR2 FQGNSA. The CDR3 loop is CASSLSPPDNYRVTEAFF. CDR3 sequence (DNA): TGTGCCAGCAGCTTATCCCCGCCGGACAACTACCGGGTCACTGAAGCTTTCTTT. The variable domain in full, completed from reference TRBV7-2 and TRBJ1-1, reads GAGVSQSPSNKVTEKGKDVELRCDPISGHTALYWYRQSLGQGLEFLIYFQGNSAPDKSGLPSDRFSAERTGGSVSTLTIQRTQQEDSAVYLCASSLSPPDNYRVTEAFFGQGTRLTVV.

The chain couples TRBV30 to TRBJ2-2; 7 bases align to TRBD1. Trimming removed 5 bases from V and 0 bases from J; junction bases left unmatched: 0. CDR1 is GTSNPN and CDR2 is SVGIG in the germline V gene (reference sequence). There are 13 residues in the CDR3. The CDR3 region has the DNA TGTGCCTGGGGACAGGCGAACACCGGGGAGCTGTTTTTT. Translated, it gives CAWGQANTGELFF.